This T cell receptor beta chain was identified in a study of T-cell memory formation after mild COVID-19. TCRdb processed the 5' RACE reads anew with MiXCR; each CDR3 protein has one entry. This table holds 350,000 to 400,000 distinct CDR3 sequences, 20% to 25% found once. This TCR came from an adult woman who had mild COVID-19 (a few samples of this study predate the infection). Cell type and time point are not known. The sequencing input was PBMCs or a T cell subset sorted from them (not recorded which).

The CDR3 spells CASLRVNTEAFF. The CDR3, as DNA: TGTGCCAGCTTAAGGGTGAACACTGAAGCTTTCTTT. This chain joins TRBV7-9 and TRBJ1-1, with D hard to call. This CDR3 region has 12 residues. In germline, CDR1 is SEHNR, CDR2 FQNEAQ (reference sequence). V was trimmed by 8 bases and J by 0 bases, leaving 7 bases between them.